The following is a TCR beta chain sequence with its context. Other DNA sequences of this sample code for an identical CDR3. This sample was taken from a study of shared clonotypes between healthy human individuals. Losses at the gene ends were 2 bases for V and 2 bases for J; bases not matched to a gene: 4. The V gene's germline CDR1 is SGHRS and CDR2 YFSETQ. CDR3 length equals 15 residues. Naivety among CD8 cells was defined by CD45RO negativity and positive CCR7 selection, thereby excluding terminally differentiated effector memory CD45RA+ cells. Every subset had its genomic DNA shared out evenly among several immunoSEQ plates. The method was immunoSEQ multiplex PCR; TCRdb's version includes in-frame clones alone and lacks a portion of them. Of about 2 million clones in the sample, just under 95% are singletons; the top ten hold 1% to 1.5%.

This chain connects TRBV5-1 to TRBJ2-7; TRBD1 matches at 10 bases. The sequence derives from a man between 18 and 35 years old in good health. Sample: naive CD8+ T cells sorted from blood. The CDR3 loop reads CASSLGTGATYEQYF. CDR3 nucleotides: TGCGCCAGCAGCTTAGGGACAGGGGCTACCTACGAGCAGTACTTC.